This TCR beta chain was sequenced for a study of blood T cells in healthy people across ages. Study findings and constraints: Unknown CMV status may confound age-related changes in expanded clones. Diversity of TCR beta per million T cells declined in a roughly linear way with age.

About this clonotype itself: The antigen remains undetermined.

It was with a sample-barcoded 5' primer and a J-beta primer mix that a second PCR of roughly 7 to 12 cycles was run. TCRdb re-called the 5' RACE reads with MiXCR, one entry per CDR3 protein. The profile shows about 1,800,000 distinct CDR3 sequences, approximately 28% of them singletons. In each sample, at least 6.5 million PBMCs were isolated. The germline CDR1 and CDR2 sequences are SGHTA and FQGNSA. Trimming cost V 5 bases and J 5 bases, with 16 bases left between them. The CDR3 loop spans 15 amino acids. Sequenced input: blood. The chain combines TRBV7-2 with TRBJ2-1; weak D call: TRBD2 (6 bases). The clonotype was recovered from a woman aged 25-40 years in good health. DNA of the CDR3: TGTGCCAGCAGCGTTTCCGGGACTCGGAACAATGAGCAGTTCTTC. Its protein product is CASSVSGTRNNEQFF. The whole variable domain, remainder taken from reference TRBV7-2 and TRBJ2-1, is GAGVSQSPSNKVTEKGKDVELRCDPISGHTALYWYRQSLGQGLEFLIYFQGNSAPDKSGLPSDRFSAERTGGSVSTLTIQRTQQEDSAVYLCASSVSGTRNNEQFFGPGTRLTVL.